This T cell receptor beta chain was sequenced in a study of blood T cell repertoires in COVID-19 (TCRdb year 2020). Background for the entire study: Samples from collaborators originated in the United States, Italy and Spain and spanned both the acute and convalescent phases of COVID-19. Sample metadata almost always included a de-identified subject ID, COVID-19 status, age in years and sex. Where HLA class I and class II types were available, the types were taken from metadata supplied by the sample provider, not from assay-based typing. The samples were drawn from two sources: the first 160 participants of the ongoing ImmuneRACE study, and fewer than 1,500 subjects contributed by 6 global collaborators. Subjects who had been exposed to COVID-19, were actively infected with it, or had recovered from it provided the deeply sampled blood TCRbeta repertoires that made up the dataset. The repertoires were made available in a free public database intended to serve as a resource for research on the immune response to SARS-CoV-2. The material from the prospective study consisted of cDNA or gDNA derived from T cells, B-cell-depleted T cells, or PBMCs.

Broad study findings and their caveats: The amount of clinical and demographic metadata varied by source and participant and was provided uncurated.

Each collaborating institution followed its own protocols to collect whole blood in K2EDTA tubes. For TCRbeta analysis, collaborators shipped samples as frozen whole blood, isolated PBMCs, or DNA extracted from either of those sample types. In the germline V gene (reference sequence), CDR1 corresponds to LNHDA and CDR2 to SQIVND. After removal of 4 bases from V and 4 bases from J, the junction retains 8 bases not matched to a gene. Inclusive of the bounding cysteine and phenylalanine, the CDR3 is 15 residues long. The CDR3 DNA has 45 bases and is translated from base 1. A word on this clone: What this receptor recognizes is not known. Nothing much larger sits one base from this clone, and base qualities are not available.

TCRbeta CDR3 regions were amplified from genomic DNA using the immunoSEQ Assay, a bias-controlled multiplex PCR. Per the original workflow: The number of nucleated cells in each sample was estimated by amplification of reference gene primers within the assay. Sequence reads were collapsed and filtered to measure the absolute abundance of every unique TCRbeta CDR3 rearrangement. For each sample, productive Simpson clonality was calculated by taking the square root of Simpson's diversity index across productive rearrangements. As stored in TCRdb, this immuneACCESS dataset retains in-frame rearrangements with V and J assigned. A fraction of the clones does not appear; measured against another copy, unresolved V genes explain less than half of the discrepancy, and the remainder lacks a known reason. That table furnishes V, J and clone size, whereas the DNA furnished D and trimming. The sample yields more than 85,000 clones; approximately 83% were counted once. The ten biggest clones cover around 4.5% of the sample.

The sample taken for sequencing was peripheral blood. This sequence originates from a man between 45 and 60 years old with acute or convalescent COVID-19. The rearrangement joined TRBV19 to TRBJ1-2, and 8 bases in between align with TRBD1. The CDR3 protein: CASSKPLDRAYGYTF. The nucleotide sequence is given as TGTGCCAGTAGTAAACCCCTGGACAGGGCCTATGGCTACACCTTC.